These 20 T cell receptor beta chains came from one sample sequenced in a study of blood T cells in healthy people across ages. A J-beta primer mix and a sample-barcoded 5' primer were used in a second PCR of roughly 7 to 12 cycles. TCRdb re-analysed the 5' RACE reads in MiXCR, keeping a single row per CDR3 protein. This sample carries around 500,000 distinct CDR3 sequences, around a quarter of them seen once, and the ten largest clones take roughly 3.5%. Separately, the same data were catalogued under a study of T cells of mothers and their children.

Material: blood. These TCRs come from a boy younger than 10 in good health.

This clonotype was found many times. The chain recombines TRBV12-3 or TRBV12-4 with TRBJ2-5, with D tentatively TRBD2 (6 bases). V was clipped by 7 bases and J by 7 bases, with 16 bases between them. The CDR3 extends over 13 amino acids. The CDR3 DNA follows: TGTGCCAGCACCCCGGGGGTTGGGGCGACCCAGTACTTC. Translated: CASTPGVGATQYF.

In this sample, this clonotype turned up a few times. The chain uses TRBV4-3 and TRBJ1-5; D call uncertain. Trimming pared 0 bases from V and 2 bases from J, leaving 8 bases between. The CDR3 runs 15 residues. Looked up from germline, CDR1 is LGHNA and CDR2 is YSLEER. CDR3 sequence reads: CASSQDPTGNQPQHF. The CDR3 DNA follows: TGCGCCAGCAGCCAAGATCCGACGGGCAATCAGCCCCAGCATTTT.

The chain joins TRBV7-3 to TRBJ1-1; D gene ambiguous. Germline loops: CDR1 SGHTA, CDR2 FQGTGA. The CDR3 is 15 amino acids. V dropped 4 bases and J dropped 1 base, with 13 bases sitting between them. CDR3 protein: CASSSWAPRNTEAFF. CDR3 nucleotide sequence: TGTGCCAGCAGCTCCTGGGCCCCAAGGAACACTGAAGCTTTCTTT.

J is TRBJ1-2 and V is TRBV9, with D unclear. The CDR3 covers 13 residues. The germline gives CDR1 SGDLS, CDR2 YYNGEE. The V end was cut by 5 bases, the J end by 7 bases, with 15 bases between. Written as DNA, the CDR3 is TGTGCCAGCAGTCCAGGCTATGGATCTGGCTACACCTTC. This codes for CASSPGYGSGYTF.

The chain combines TRBV5-4 with TRBJ1-2, with D unresolved. V lost 0 bases and J 8 bases, leaving 11 bases between the germline ends. CDR1 is SGHNT and CDR2 is YYREEE in the germline V gene (reference sequence). There are 13 residues in the CDR3. The CDR3: CASSLATLGGYTF. As DNA, the CDR3 is TGTGCCAGCAGCTTGGCGACATTGGGGGGCTACACCTTC.

CDR3 coding DNA: TGTGCCATCAGTGATCGTCGCGGGAGGGCCCGGGAGACCCAGTACTTC. Protein product: CAISDRRGRARETQYF. The chain has TRBV10-3 and TRBJ2-5; TRBD2 agrees at 9 bases. Trimming at V came to 3 bases and at J to 5 bases, leaving 10 bases not matched to a gene. The CDR3 loop spans 16 amino acids. Germline V CDR1 and CDR2: ENHRY, SYGVKD.

J is TRBJ2-1 and V is TRBV5-5; 8 bases are shared with TRBD1. Germline values: CDR1 SGHKS, CDR2 YYEKEE (reference sequence). V shed 7 bases, J shed 3 bases, and the junction held 6 bases outside the gene matches. This CDR3 region has 14 residues. In DNA form, the CDR3 reads TGTGCCAGCGGATCGGACAGGGACTACAATGAGCAGTTCTTC. Protein: CASGSDRDYNEQFF.

This clonotype was counted between two and nine times. The rearrangement links TRBV20-1 to TRBJ2-2; D is undetermined. This CDR3 is 12 amino acids long. Trimming stripped 3 bases from V and 1 base from J, with 3 bases between. Germline lookup yields CDR1 DFQATT and CDR2 SNEGSKA (reference sequence). The CDR3 sequence is CSASENTGELFF. CDR3 DNA sequence: TGCAGTGCTAGCGAGAACACCGGGGAGCTGTTTTTT.

J is TRBJ2-3 and V is TRBV6-6, with D unclear. Germline V gene lookup returns CDR1 MNHNY and CDR2 SVGAGI (reference sequence). The V end was cut by 0 bases, the J end by 6 bases, with 10 bases between. This CDR3 has 14 amino acids. CDR3 loop: CASSYSIEVDTQYF. CDR3 coding DNA: TGTGCCAGCAGTTACTCGATTGAGGTGGATACGCAGTATTTT.

V and J are TRBV20-1 and TRBJ2-5, with no clear D. V lost 6 bases and J lost 2, with 16 bases in between. The length of the CDR3 is 14 residues. CDR1 is DFQATT, CDR2 SNEGSKA, per germline (reference sequence). This CDR3 is CSAPLPAVQETQYF. The CDR3 DNA reads as TGCAGTGCCCCTCTTCCCGCAGTACAAGAGACCCAGTACTTC.

J is TRBJ2-1 and V is TRBV19; D may correspond to TRBD1 or TRBD2 (6 bases each). This CDR3 region has 18 residues. V was pared by 5 bases and J by 3 bases, with 23 bases between. Germline values: CDR1 LNHDA, CDR2 SQIVND (reference sequence). For the CDR3, the DNA is TGTGCCAGTAGTCCGGGGGCCTCAGGAGCGGCCGGCTACAATGAGCAGTTCTTC. Translation: CASSPGASGAAGYNEQFF.

This chain uses TRBV20-1 with TRBJ2-1; maybe TRBD2 (5 bases). The germline V and J ends were trimmed by 8 bases and 3 bases, with 17 bases remaining between them. CDR1 and CDR2 from the germline V gene are DFQATT and SNEGSKA (reference sequence). The CDR3 runs 14 residues. CDR3 sequence (DNA): TGCAGTCCCCGCGGAGGTTCCTACTACAATGAGCAGTTCTTC. This sequence encodes CSPRGGSYYNEQFF.

At least ten counts were recorded for this clonotype. A much more abundant neighbour one base away suggests this may be a read error. This chain links TRBV15 with TRBJ2-5, with D unresolved. The germline V gene encodes CDR1 LNHNV and CDR2 YYDKDF (reference sequence). The V end was cut by 0 bases, the J end by 4 bases, with 3 bases between. CDR3 length: 12 amino acids. The CDR3 sequence: CATSRDGETQYF. CDR3 DNA sequence: TGTGCCACCAGCAGAGATGGAGAGACCCAGTACTTC.

There are a few counts of this clonotype. This sequence joins TRBV6-2 or TRBV6-3 and TRBJ2-1; 9 bases fit TRBD2. This CDR3 is built from 14 residues. J gave up 9 bases and V 6 bases, and 9 bases lay outside the gene matches. Germline loops: CDR1 MNHEY, CDR2 SVGEGT. The CDR3 DNA reads as TGTGCCAGCAGCCGCCTGCGGGAGGGCTCTGAGCAGTTCTTC. Residues: CASSRLREGSEQFF.

This clonotype has just a few counts. The chain carries TRBV5-4 and TRBJ2-3; tentatively, D is TRBD1 or TRBD2 (6 bases each). V was trimmed by 0 bases and J by 1 base, leaving 9 bases between them. The CDR3 runs to 15 residues. Germline V CDR1 and CDR2: SGHNT, YYREEE (reference sequence). The DNA of the CDR3 is TGTGCCAGCAGCTTGGAGGAGGGGGGCACAGATACGCAGTATTTT. It encodes CASSLEEGGTDTQYF.

J is TRBJ2-5 and V is TRBV20-1; 12 bases are shared with TRBD2. The J call is uncertain, as TRBJ2-1 better fits the DNA end. Looked up from germline, CDR1 is DFQATT and CDR2 is SNEGSKA (reference sequence). The CDR3 consists of 16 residues. In DNA form, the CDR3 reads TGCAGTGCTCGGGGACTAGCGGGTGGAGGTAGCAATGAGCAGTTCTTC. Translating it yields CSARGLAGGGSNEQFF.

This clonotype was seen a handful of times. The chain's CDR3 is CASSTSGRPSYNEQFF. CDR3 nucleotides: TGTGCCAGCAGCACTAGCGGGAGACCTTCCTACAATGAGCAGTTCTTC. The V gene is TRBV7-9, the J gene TRBJ2-1; 11 positions match TRBD2. With V trimmed by 5 bases and J by 1 base, 4 bases remained unmatched. CDR3 length: 16 amino acids. Germline V CDR1 and CDR2: SEHNR, FQNEAQ (reference sequence).

The chain joins TRBV20-1 to TRBJ2-3; 10 nucleotides align to TRBD1. The CDR3 runs 14 residues. Losses at the gene ends were 0 bases for V and 4 bases for J; bases not matched to a gene: 1. Germline loops: CDR1 DFQATT, CDR2 SNEGSKA (reference sequence). The CDR3 nucleotides are TGCAGTGCTAGAGATGGACAGGGGGCAGATACGCAGTATTTT. This codes for CSARDGQGADTQYF.

This chain joins TRBV20-1 and TRBJ2-3; 7 nucleotides match TRBD2. V trimming: 1 base; J trimming: 0 bases; junction bases outside the gene matches: 4. Germline V gene lookup returns CDR1 DFQATT and CDR2 SNEGSKA (reference sequence). The CDR3 loop spans 15 amino acids. The CDR3, as DNA: TGCAGTGCTAGAGCAGAGCGGGGAAGCACAGATACGCAGTATTTT. Protein: CSARAERGSTDTQYF.

This chain joins TRBV11-2 and TRBJ2-7; no definite D call. The end of the DNA fits TRBJ2-5 better, so the J call may be wrong. Per germline, CDR1 SGHAT and CDR2 FQNNGV. CDR3 size: 13 residues. CDR3 in amino acids: CASSLVGKETQYF. CDR3 DNA sequence: TGTGCCAGCAGCTTAGTGGGTAAAGAGACCCAGTACTTC.